This T cell receptor beta chain was obtained from a study of T cell responses to AZD1222 COVID-19 vaccine. Whole-study results and caveats: Females made up more of the donors, who were largely white British, and clonal diversity may have come out too low.

Profiling relied on immunoSEQ multiplex PCR, and the TCRdb table lists in-frame clones only, not all of them. Of approximately 100,000 clones in the sample, 92% were seen once. Of note for this clone: The target antigen is unknown.

Looked up from germline, CDR1 is MNHEY and CDR2 is SMNVEV (reference sequence). This CDR3 is built from 15 residues. The V end was cut by 7 bases, the J end by 8 bases, with 20 bases between. The TCR comes from an adult in good health. Sequenced material: peripheral blood, taken on day 0 of AZD1222 vaccination. The gene calls are TRBV27 and TRBJ1-4; the D gene is possibly TRBD1 (5 bases). Here the CDR3 reads CASILRPGPGEKLFF. As DNA, the CDR3 is TGTGCCAGCATCTTGAGGCCGGGACCTGGCGAAAAACTGTTTTTT.